This TCR beta chain came from a study of T cell responses to AZD1222 COVID-19 vaccine. Study-wide results and limits: With dominance at 160-218 and 743-854, vaccine-associated CD4 TCRs spanned spike. Most donors were white British and more were female, and clonal diversity was possibly underestimated. Repertoire sampling was restricted to post-peak T cell response timepoints. Seropositive status at baseline applied to only 6 or 7 AZD1222 recipients.

This clone was observed once. The antigen remains undetermined. Germline V gene lookup returns CDR1 MNHEY and CDR2 SMNVEV (reference sequence). Trimming removed 7 bases at V and 6 bases at J, with 19 bases between. The CDR3 runs to 14 residues. Sequenced by immunoSEQ multiplex PCR; TCRdb stores in-frame clones only, minus some. This repertoire shows over 45,000 clones, around 83% found once; its top ten account for around 20%. The receptor comes from an adult in good health. This specimen consisted of peripheral blood, obtained on day 0 of MenACWY control vaccination. This chain uses TRBV27 with TRBJ2-7; a weak D match, TRBD2 (7 bases). The CDR3 loop reads CASTPYGGQGEQYF. In nucleotides, the CDR3 is TGTGCCAGCACCCCTTACGGGGGGCAAGGCGAGCAGTACTTC.